The 22 T cell receptor beta chains below all came from one sample that was sequenced in a study of shared clonotypes between healthy human individuals (dated by TCRdb to about 2020). Library preparation was by the immunoSEQ multiplex PCR assay. Not all clones reach the TCRdb copy of this immuneACCESS table, which keeps in-frame sequences only. Checked studies attribute under half of the gap to unresolved V genes and leave the rest unexplained. The sample records approximately 1.5 million clones, 98% of which are singletons. 0.36% of the sample lies in the top ten. Sequencing was performed on naive CD4+ T cells sorted from blood. The intended sense of this specimen's cell subset or site label: CD45RA+ positively selected. Receptor source: a man aged 25 to 40 in good health.

The chain joins TRBV10-1 to TRBJ2-1; 7 nucleotides line up with TRBD2. From germline, CDR1 is WNHNN and CDR2 SYGVQD (reference sequence). V was pared by 4 bases and J by 11 bases, with 8 bases of the junction left unmatched. This CDR3 spans 13 amino acids. CDR3 coding DNA: TGCGCCAGCAGTGGCCGGGGGGAAGGGAAGCAGTTCTTC. Its translation: CASSGRGEGKQFF.

The chain couples TRBV28 to TRBJ2-1, with D possibly TRBD2 on 6 matching bases. This CDR3 spans 15 amino acids. V was clipped by 6 bases and J by 2 bases, with 14 bases between them. From germline, CDR1 is MDHEN and CDR2 SYDVKM. This CDR3 is CASRLGGTTYNEQFF. The CDR3 nucleotides are TGTGCCAGCAGGCTGGGCGGGACCACCTACAATGAGCAGTTCTTC.

The CDR3 protein is CASSLRSGGPMSSGANVLTF. CDR3 DNA: TGTGCCAGCAGTTTACGGTCAGGGGGCCCGATGAGCTCTGGGGCCAACGTCCTGACTTTC. The chain links TRBV27 to TRBJ2-6; TRBD1 matches at 8 bases. Germline V CDR1 and CDR2: MNHEY, SMNVEV (reference sequence). The CDR3 loop spans 20 amino acids. The V gene end was trimmed by 2 bases and the J gene end by 0 bases; junction bases not matched to a gene: 12.

The V gene is TRBV7-2, the J gene TRBJ2-7; D possibly matches TRBD1 or TRBD2 (6 bases each). The CDR3 contains 14 residues. CDR1 is SGHTA, CDR2 FQGNSA, per germline. With 5 bases removed from V and 4 bases from J, the gap between germline ends came to 15 bases. In DNA form, the CDR3 reads TGTGCCAGCAGCCCTACGCGAGGGGGGTACGAGCAGTACTTC. Translated, it gives CASSPTRGGYEQYF.

This chain uses TRBV4-1 with TRBJ2-7; 8 bases are a match to TRBD1. The CDR3 sequence is 15 residues long. CDR1 is MGHRA and CDR2 is YSYEKL in the germline V gene. V shed 4 bases and J 3 bases; nucleotides not matched to a gene: 8. The CDR3 loop is CASSRRQGTDYEQYF. The CDR3 DNA reads as TGCGCCAGCAGCCGCCGACAGGGGACGGACTACGAGCAGTACTTC.

This clone was seen just once. The V call is TRBV29-1, the J call TRBJ2-5; weak D call: TRBD2 (5 bases). This CDR3 contains 13 residues. V shed 7 bases and J shed 5 bases, with 17 bases lying between them. Germline loops: CDR1 SQVTM, CDR2 ANQGSEA. The CDR3 protein is CSARRGMVETQYF. As DNA, the CDR3 is TGCAGCGCCAGACGGGGTATGGTGGAGACCCAGTACTTC.

The chain is built from TRBV7-2 and TRBJ2-3; no reliable D call. Per the germline V gene, CDR1 is SGHTA and CDR2 is FQGNSA. V was pared by 3 bases and J by 6 bases, with 13 bases between. The CDR3 runs 14 residues. The CDR3 spells CASSLSTTKDTQYF. The CDR3, as DNA: TGTGCCAGCAGCTTGAGTACCACCAAGGATACGCAGTATTTT. Full variable domain (missing parts from reference TRBV7-2 and TRBJ2-3): GAGVSQSPSNKVTEKGKDVELRCDPISGHTALYWYRQSLGQGLEFLIYFQGNSAPDKSGLPSDRFSAERTGGSVSTLTIQRTQQEDSAVYLCASSLSTTKDTQYFGPGTRLTVL.

This sequence joins TRBV7-9 and TRBJ2-7; D is possibly TRBD2 (5 bases). V was shortened by 0 bases and J by 0 bases, with 9 bases between the two germline ends. CDR1 and CDR2 (germline): SEHNR, FQNEAQ (reference sequence). The CDR3 length is 15 residues. CDR3 DNA: TGTGCCAGCAGCTTAGCGACGGGATTCTCCTACGAGCAGTACTTC. It is translated as CASSLATGFSYEQYF. Based on the CDR3 plus reference TRBV7-9 and TRBJ2-7, the full variable domain is DTGVSQNPRHKITKRGQNVTFRCDPISEHNRLYWYRQTLGQGPEFLTYFQNEAQLEKSRLLSDRFSAERPKGSFSTLEIQRTEQGDSAMYLCASSLATGFSYEQYFGPGTRLTVT.

V usage is TRBV14 and J usage is TRBJ2-2; 9 nucleotides align to TRBD1. The trim removed 4 bases at V and 8 bases at J, leaving 11 bases unmatched. Germline lookup yields CDR1 SGHDN and CDR2 FVKESK. The CDR3 has 16 amino acids. The CDR3 bases are TGTGCCAGCAGCCGAGGGACAGGGAGGCTTACTGGGGAGCTGTTTTTT. Its protein product is CASSRGTGRLTGELFF. Using reference TRBV14 and TRBJ2-2 for the parts outside the CDR3, the full variable domain is EAGVTQFPSHSVIEKGQTVTLRCDPISGHDNLYWYRRVMGKEIKFLLHFVKESKQDESGMPNNRFLAERTGGTYSTLKVQPAELEDSGVYFCASSRGTGRLTGELFFGEGSRLTVL.

The chain couples TRBV5-4 to TRBJ2-1; D is perhaps TRBD2 (6 bases). The CDR3 covers 14 residues. Per the germline V gene, CDR1 is SGHNT and CDR2 is YYREEE (reference sequence). V was trimmed by 4 bases and J by 8 bases, leaving 16 bases between them. CDR3 loop: CASSQGGLVYEQFF. Here the CDR3 DNA reads TGTGCCAGCAGCCAGGGAGGTTTGGTCTATGAGCAGTTCTTC. The full variable domain, rest sourced from reference TRBV5-4 and TRBJ2-1, is ETGVTQSPTHLIKTRGQQVTLRCSSQSGHNTVSWYQQALGQGPQFIFQYYREEENGRGNFPPRFSGLQFPNYSSELNVNALELDDSALYLCASSQGGLVYEQFFGPGTRLTVL.

This chain joins TRBV9 and TRBJ2-2, with 7 bases lining up with TRBD2. V gave up 3 bases and J gave up 4 bases; unmatched junction bases: 6. The CDR3 consists of 15 residues. Germline-derived CDR1 and CDR2 are SGDLS and YYNGEE. CDR3 sequence (DNA): TGTGCCAGCAGCGAACTTAGCGGGCTCACCGGGGAGCTGTTTTTT. Its translation is CASSELSGLTGELFF.

J is TRBJ2-1 and V is TRBV7-2; 9 bases match TRBD1. The junction had 20 bases not matched to a gene; V was cut back by 4 bases and J by 7 bases. The CDR3 has 19 residues. CDR1 SGHTA and CDR2 FQGNSA come from the germline V gene. The CDR3 sequence is CASSSTIGRTGTGRNEQFF. CDR3 nucleotide sequence: TGTGCCAGCAGCTCAACAATCGGGCGAACCGGGACAGGGAGGAATGAGCAGTTCTTC. Drawing the rest from reference TRBV7-2 and TRBJ2-1, the complete variable domain is GAGVSQSPSNKVTEKGKDVELRCDPISGHTALYWYRQSLGQGLEFLIYFQGNSAPDKSGLPSDRFSAERTGGSVSTLTIQRTQQEDSAVYLCASSSTIGRTGTGRNEQFFGPGTRLTVL.

The chain uses TRBV2 and TRBJ1-5, with a weak D call TRBD1 (6 bases). The CDR3 extends over 16 amino acids. The germline CDR1 and CDR2 sequences are SNHLY and FYNNEI. Trimming removed 6 bases at V and 0 bases at J, with 15 bases between. The CDR3: CASSQRGQPSNQPQHF. The CDR3 DNA follows: TGTGCCAGCAGCCAAAGGGGACAACCTAGCAATCAGCCCCAGCATTTT.

This chain connects TRBV11-2 to TRBJ2-7, with D possibly being TRBD1 (7 bases). This CDR3 is built from 15 residues. Per germline, CDR1 SGHAT and CDR2 FQNNGV. The V and J ends lost 5 bases and 4 bases respectively, with 18 bases between them. The CDR3 region has the DNA TGTGCCAGCAGCCCACGCGTACAGGGGAGGTACGAGCAGTACTTC. Protein: CASSPRVQGRYEQYF. The variable domain in full, completed from reference TRBV11-2 and TRBJ2-7, reads EAGVAQSPRYKIIEKRQSVAFWCNPISGHATLYWYQQILGQGPKLLIQFQNNGVVDDSQLPKDRFSAERLKGVDSTLKIQPAKLEDSAVYLCASSPRVQGRYEQYFGPGTRLTVT.

The genes are TRBV28 and TRBJ1-2; possible D gene TRBD1, 5 bases. The CDR3 spans 13 residues. Germline V gene sequence: CDR1 MDHEN, CDR2 SYDVKM. V was pared by 8 bases and J by 2 bases, with 12 bases between. CDR3 bases: TGTGCCAGCGTTGTGGGGACCAACTATGGCTACACCTTC. This gives the protein CASVVGTNYGYTF.

This rearrangement joins TRBV25-1 to TRBJ1-1; D is unresolved. Germline loops: CDR1 MGHDK, CDR2 SYGVNS. With 1 base removed from V and 2 bases from J, the gap between germline ends came to 8 bases. The CDR3 runs 14 residues. CDR3 residues: CASSEFGFNTEAFF. Written as DNA, the CDR3 is TGTGCCAGCAGTGAATTCGGGTTCAACACTGAAGCTTTCTTT.

V and J are TRBV4-1 and TRBJ2-1, with a tentative D call TRBD2 (6 bases). Germline loops: CDR1 MGHRA, CDR2 YSYEKL. V lost 4 bases and J 13 bases, leaving 17 bases between the germline ends. The CDR3 is 13 residues long. CDR3 DNA sequence: TGCGCCAGCAGCCCTCCCCATGGCGGGGCCCAGTTCTTC. The encoded protein is CASSPPHGGAQFF.

The chain has TRBV5-6 and TRBJ1-1; D gene unclear. Trimming took 2 bases from V and 12 from J, leaving 17 bases between them. The CDR3 extends over 13 amino acids. Per germline, CDR1 SGHDT and CDR2 YYEEEE. This CDR3 is CASSFGFGGVTFF. In nucleotides, the CDR3 is TGTGCCAGCAGCTTTGGTTTCGGCGGGGTAACTTTCTTT.

J is TRBJ2-5 and V is TRBV20-1; no reliable D call. The CDR3 covers 11 residues. From germline, CDR1 is DFQATT and CDR2 SNEGSKA (reference sequence). With 6 bases removed from V and 5 bases from J, the gap between germline ends came to 10 bases. CDR3 loop: CSAQKTETQYF. The CDR3, as DNA: TGCAGTGCCCAAAAAACGGAGACCCAGTACTTC.

A remark on this clone: The same CDR3 arises from other DNA sequences in this sample as well. The chain links TRBV9 to TRBJ2-1; D is unclear. The V end lost 1 base, the J end lost 0 bases, and 5 bases lay between the germline ends. Germline CDR1 reads SGDLS; CDR2 reads YYNGEE. CDR3 length: 14 amino acids. The CDR3 DNA reads as TGTGCCAGCAGCGTACGCGGCTCCTACAATGAGCAGTTCTTC. Amino acid sequence: CASSVRGSYNEQFF. The variable domain in full, with the rest retrieved from reference TRBV9 and TRBJ2-1, is DSGVTQTPKHLITATGQRVTLRCSPRSGDLSVYWYQQSLDQGLQFLIQYYNGEERAKGNILERFSAQQFPDLHSELNLSSLELGDSALYFCASSVRGSYNEQFFGPGTRLTVL.

The genes are TRBV5-5 and TRBJ2-3, with TRBD1 matching 7 bases. CDR3 length: 14 residues. V was pared by 0 bases and J by 6 bases, with 4 bases of the junction left unmatched. CDR1 and CDR2 (germline): SGHKS, YYEKEE (reference sequence). CDR3 bases: TGTGCCAGCAGCTTGGTCCAGGGACAGGATACGCAGTATTTT. It translates to CASSLVQGQDTQYF.

The rearrangement joins TRBV5-6 to TRBJ2-2, with 7 nucleotides matching TRBD1. This CDR3 comprises 16 residues. The V segment lost 3 bases and the J segment 4 bases; nucleotides outside the gene matches: 9. In germline, CDR1 is SGHDT, CDR2 YYEEEE. In DNA form, the CDR3 reads TGTGCCAGCAGCTCGACAGGGCTATTAGTCACCGGGGAGCTGTTTTTT. Translating gives CASSSTGLLVTGELFF. The full variable domain, in which reference TRBV5-6 and TRBJ2-2 provide the parts outside the CDR3, is DAGVTQSPTHLIKTRGQQVTLRCSPKSGHDTVSWYQQALGQGPQFIFQYYEEEERQRGNFPDRFSGHQFPNYSSELNVNALLLGDSALYLCASSSTGLLVTGELFFGEGSRLTVL.